This TCR beta chain was captured in a study of cytomegalovirus exposure and HLA in healthy donors. Germline loops: CDR1 MRHNA, CDR2 SNTAGT. V was clipped by 5 bases and J by 8 bases, with 10 bases between them. The CDR3 loop spans 13 amino acids. PCR amplification relied on 60 Vbeta primers (plus 13 Jbeta primers). The data were produced by immunoSEQ multiplex PCR, yet TCRdb's version contains in-frame clones alone and is incomplete. The repertoire holds 150,000 to 200,000 clones, with roughly 77% as singletons. Participants comprised healthy donors of bone marrow. V gene TRBV6-4 combines with J gene TRBJ1-6; tentatively, D is TRBD1 (5 bases). The sequence came from a male donor in good health and CMV-seropositive. What was sequenced was PBMCs. The CDR3 loop is CASSPDMDSPLHF. The CDR3 DNA is TGTGCCAGCAGTCCGGACATGGATTCACCCCTCCACTTT.